These T cell receptor beta chains were read from a single sample in a study of shared clonotypes between healthy human individuals. Profiled with immunoSEQ multiplex PCR; TCRdb holds only in-frame clones, not every one. The sample has fewer than 3 million clones, 92% seen once. Sequencing was performed on naive CD4+ T cells from PBMCs. The receptor source for this set is a man aged 18-30 years in good health. Some clones in this sample may be carry-over from other donors' samples. Each CDR3 is given with its conserved first and last residue. Each record gives: V gene, J gene, clone size, D gene, CDR3 DNA, CDR3 protein. D genes are given only for firm matches. Expanded clones get a size class; other rows say once, few or many, or leave the size out.

V gene: TRBV9; J gene: TRBJ1-2; clone size: NA; D gene: TRBD1; CDR3 DNA: TGTGCCAGCAGCGAGGGGACAGGGTCCCGCTATGGCTACACCTTC; CDR3 protein: CASSEGTGSRYGYTF
V gene: TRBV2; J gene: TRBJ2-1; clone size: NA; D gene: NA; CDR3 DNA: TGTGCCAGCAGTGAAGCTCGGTGGGAGGCCTACAATGAGCAGTTCTTC; CDR3 protein: CASSEARWEAYNEQFF
V gene: TRBV18; J gene: TRBJ1-1; clone size: NA; D gene: NA; CDR3 DNA: TGTGCCAGCTCCCCTGATACCGAGGCAGAAGCTTTCTTT; CDR3 protein: CASSPDTEAEAFF
V gene: TRBV11-3; J gene: TRBJ2-2; clone size: NA; D gene: NA; CDR3 DNA: TGTGCCAGCAGCTTAGAGGCCCAGGGAGGTTCCGGGGAGCTGTTTTTT; CDR3 protein: CASSLEAQGGSGELFF
V gene: TRBV9; J gene: TRBJ2-7; clone size: NA; D gene: NA; CDR3 DNA: TGTGCCAGCAGCGTAGCCACGGGCAGTGACTCCTACGAGCAGTACTTC; CDR3 protein: CASSVATGSDSYEQYF
V gene: TRBV30; J gene: TRBJ1-3; clone size: NA; D gene: NA; CDR3 DNA: TGTGCCTGGAGTGTACATAGACGAAACACCATATATTTT; CDR3 protein: CAWSVHRRNTIYF
V gene: TRBV9; J gene: TRBJ2-5; clone size: once; D gene: NA; CDR3 DNA: TGTGCCAGCAGCGGGGGGGGCCTCCATGAGACCCAGTACTTC; CDR3 protein: CASSGGGLHETQYF
V gene: TRBV9; J gene: TRBJ2-1; clone size: NA; D gene: NA; CDR3 DNA: TGTGCCAGCAGCGTAGGGGGGACAAGTTACAATGAGCAGTTCTTC; CDR3 protein: CASSVGGTSYNEQFF
V gene: TRBV28; J gene: TRBJ2-7; clone size: NA; D gene: NA; CDR3 DNA: TGTGCCAGCAGTTCCCCTCTAAACCCCCTTACTGGGCAGTACTTC; CDR3 protein: CASSSPLNPLTGQYF
V gene: TRBV19; J gene: TRBJ1-2; clone size: NA; D gene: NA; CDR3 DNA: TGTGCCAGTAGTATAGGTCGCATCAATGGCTACACCTTC; CDR3 protein: CASSIGRINGYTF
V gene: TRBV7-3; J gene: TRBJ2-7; clone size: NA; D gene: TRBD1; CDR3 DNA: TGTGCCAGCAGCTCCGGGACAGGGGAGCAGTACTTC; CDR3 protein: CASSSGTGEQYF
V gene: TRBV5-1; J gene: TRBJ2-7; clone size: NA; D gene: TRBD2; CDR3 DNA: TGCGCCAGCGGGTCCGGGACTAGCGGGAGCATAAGCGAGCAGTACTTC; CDR3 protein: CASGSGTSGSISEQYF
V gene: TRBV5-5; J gene: TRBJ1-5; clone size: NA; D gene: NA; CDR3 DNA: TGTGCCAGCAGCTTGACAGGGAATCAGCCCCAGCATTTT; CDR3 protein: CASSLTGNQPQHF
V gene: TRBV5-1; J gene: TRBJ2-3; clone size: NA; D gene: NA; CDR3 DNA: TGCGCCAGCAGCTTGGGTCTGCAGGCGGTAGATACGCAGTATTTT; CDR3 protein: CASSLGLQAVDTQYF
V gene: TRBV10-3; J gene: TRBJ2-1; clone size: NA; D gene: TRBD1; CDR3 DNA: TGTGCCATCAGTGAAAGGGGGCTTACCTACAATGAGCAGTTCTTC; CDR3 protein: CAISERGLTYNEQFF
V gene: TRBV4-1; J gene: TRBJ2-3; clone size: NA; D gene: NA; CDR3 DNA: TGCGCCAGCAGCCAAGGACCGCGAAGGATAGATACGCAGTATTTT; CDR3 protein: CASSQGPRRIDTQYF
V gene: TRBV5-6; J gene: TRBJ2-7; clone size: NA; D gene: NA; CDR3 DNA: TGTGCCAGCAGCGTATCGGACAAGAGGGTCGAGCAGTACTTC; CDR3 protein: CASSVSDKRVEQYF
V gene: TRBV5-6; J gene: TRBJ1-2; clone size: NA; D gene: NA; CDR3 DNA: TGTGCCAGCAGCTTAAGTGGGGGCAATAGATATGGCTACACCTTC; CDR3 protein: CASSLSGGNRYGYTF
V gene: TRBV5-1; J gene: TRBJ1-4; clone size: NA; D gene: TRBD1; CDR3 DNA: TGCGCCAGCAGCCCTGGACAGGGGGGTGCGGAAAAACTGTTTTTT; CDR3 protein: CASSPGQGGAEKLFF
V gene: TRBV27; J gene: TRBJ2-2; clone size: NA; D gene: TRBD2; CDR3 DNA: TGTGCCAGCAAAACACTAGCGGGAGGGCCATCCGGGGAGCTGTTTTTT; CDR3 protein: CASKTLAGGPSGELFF
V gene: TRBV28; J gene: TRBJ1-4; clone size: NA; D gene: NA; CDR3 DNA: TGTGCCAGCAGTTTTGCGGGGTTCAAGGAAAAACTGTTTTTT; CDR3 protein: CASSFAGFKEKLFF
V gene: TRBV2; J gene: TRBJ2-3; clone size: NA; D gene: TRBD1; CDR3 DNA: TGTGCCAGCAGCCGGGACAGGGGAACTCGAGATACGCAGTATTTT; CDR3 protein: CASSRDRGTRDTQYF
V gene: TRBV5-4; J gene: TRBJ1-6; clone size: NA; D gene: NA; CDR3 DNA: TGTGCCAGCAGGGCCGGACCGCCGTCCTATAATTCACCCCTCCACTTT; CDR3 protein: CASRAGPPSYNSPLHF
V gene: TRBV5-4; J gene: TRBJ2-3; clone size: NA; D gene: NA; CDR3 DNA: TGTGCCAGCAGCTTTTCAGGACTTACCTATACGCAGTATTTT; CDR3 protein: CASSFSGLTYTQYF
V gene: TRBV19; J gene: TRBJ2-1; clone size: NA; D gene: NA; CDR3 DNA: TGTGCCAGTAGTAGTCAGAGGGAGAGCGCCTACAATGAGCAGTTCTTC; CDR3 protein: CASSSQRESAYNEQFF
V gene: TRBV5-4; J gene: TRBJ1-3; clone size: once; D gene: NA; CDR3 DNA: TGTGCCAGCAGCCCCCCCGGGGCATCCTCTGGAAACACCATATATTTT; CDR3 protein: CASSPPGASSGNTIYF
V gene: TRBV11-1; J gene: TRBJ2-7; clone size: NA; D gene: NA; CDR3 DNA: TGTGCCAGCAGCTTAGTACAGGCCTTGCGTTTGGAGCAGTACTTC; CDR3 protein: CASSLVQALRLEQYF
V gene: TRBV6-6; J gene: TRBJ1-5; clone size: NA; D gene: NA; CDR3 DNA: TGTGCCAGCAGTTACCTTAGGGACGATCAGCCCCAGCATTTT; CDR3 protein: CASSYLRDDQPQHF
V gene: TRBV5-1; J gene: TRBJ2-5; clone size: NA; D gene: NA; CDR3 DNA: TGCGCCAGCAGCTTGTTCCTCGCCGAGACCCAGTACTTC; CDR3 protein: CASSLFLAETQYF
V gene: TRBV7-9; J gene: TRBJ1-4; clone size: NA; D gene: NA; CDR3 DNA: TGTGCCAGCAGCTTAGTTTTGAACAGAAAAGTTGCAACTAATGAAAAACTGTTTTTT; CDR3 protein: CASSLVLNRKVATNEKLFF
V gene: TRBV6-5; J gene: TRBJ2-1; clone size: NA; D gene: NA; CDR3 DNA: TGTGCCAGCAGTTACTCCCAGGGACCCTACAATGAGCAGTTCTTC; CDR3 protein: CASSYSQGPYNEQFF
V gene: TRBV2; J gene: TRBJ2-7; clone size: NA; D gene: TRBD2; CDR3 DNA: TGTGCCAGCAGTGTGGCTAGCGGGAGCCCTACGGAGCAGTACTTC; CDR3 protein: CASSVASGSPTEQYF
V gene: TRBV28; J gene: TRBJ2-5; clone size: NA; D gene: NA; CDR3 DNA: TGTGCCAGCAGCCCCTTGGGAACGGGGGAAACGAAAGAGACCCAGTACTTC; CDR3 protein: CASSPLGTGETKETQYF
V gene: TRBV5-5; J gene: TRBJ2-7; clone size: NA; D gene: NA; CDR3 DNA: TGTGCCAGCAGCCTCCCCTTCAACGAGCAGTACTTC; CDR3 protein: CASSLPFNEQYF
V gene: TRBV7-2; J gene: TRBJ1-5; clone size: few; D gene: NA; CDR3 DNA: TGTGCCAGCAGCTTAGTAAAGGACCAGCCCCAGCATTTT; CDR3 protein: CASSLVKDQPQHF
V gene: TRBV9; J gene: TRBJ2-2; clone size: once; D gene: TRBD2; CDR3 DNA: TGTGCCAGCAGCGTAGGGGCTAGCGGGTACGACACCGGGGAGCTGTTTTTT; CDR3 protein: CASSVGASGYDTGELFF
V gene: TRBV6-5; J gene: TRBJ1-3; clone size: NA; D gene: NA; CDR3 DNA: TGTGCCAGCAGATTAGGGGAAGGTGGAAACACCATATATTTT; CDR3 protein: CASRLGEGGNTIYF
V gene: TRBV5-4; J gene: TRBJ1-6; clone size: NA; D gene: TRBD1; CDR3 DNA: TGTGCCAGCAGCTCTGTTGGGACAGGCTATAATTCACCCCTCCACTTT; CDR3 protein: CASSSVGTGYNSPLHF
V gene: TRBV28; J gene: TRBJ1-1; clone size: NA; D gene: NA; CDR3 DNA: TGTGCCAGCAGTTTAGTCGGAACTTCTGTTAAAGACACTGAAGCTTTCTTT; CDR3 protein: CASSLVGTSVKDTEAFF
V gene: TRBV27; J gene: TRBJ1-1; clone size: NA; D gene: NA; CDR3 DNA: TGTGCCAGCAGTTTACAAGGGGGGACGAAGAACACTGAAGCTTTCTTT; CDR3 protein: CASSLQGGTKNTEAFF
V gene: TRBV7-9; J gene: TRBJ1-4; clone size: NA; D gene: TRBD1; CDR3 DNA: TGTGCCAGCAGCTTAACCGGACAGGGGAATGAAAAACTGTTTTTT; CDR3 protein: CASSLTGQGNEKLFF
V gene: TRBV6-6; J gene: TRBJ2-5; clone size: NA; D gene: NA; CDR3 DNA: TGTGCCAGCAGTTACTCACCGAAAGGGGGAGAGACCCAGTACTTC; CDR3 protein: CASSYSPKGGETQYF
V gene: TRBV28; J gene: TRBJ2-1; clone size: NA; D gene: NA; CDR3 DNA: TGTGCCAGCAGTCAAGGTGGCGGCGGCTCCTACAATGAGCAGTTCTTC; CDR3 protein: CASSQGGGGSYNEQFF
V gene: TRBV7-2; J gene: TRBJ1-1; clone size: NA; D gene: NA; CDR3 DNA: TGTGCCAGCAGCCAAGGCCGGTGGTTGGACACTGAAGCTTTCTTT; CDR3 protein: CASSQGRWLDTEAFF
V gene: TRBV6-1; J gene: TRBJ2-3; clone size: NA; D gene: NA; CDR3 DNA: TGTGCCAGCAGTGGGAGGACTACCCGGACAGATACGCAGTATTTT; CDR3 protein: CASSGRTTRTDTQYF
V gene: TRBV19; J gene: TRBJ1-4; clone size: NA; D gene: NA; CDR3 DNA: TGTGCCAGCGGGAGCAGGCGCCATGAAAAACTGTTTTTT; CDR3 protein: CASGSRRHEKLFF
V gene: TRBV5-1; J gene: TRBJ1-3; clone size: NA; D gene: NA; CDR3 DNA: TGCGCCAGCAGCAAGGGGTCAGGGGCTGGAAACACCATATATTTT; CDR3 protein: CASSKGSGAGNTIYF
V gene: TRBV4-3; J gene: TRBJ2-1; clone size: NA; D gene: NA; CDR3 DNA: TGCGCCAGCAGCCAAGTCGCCACAGGGCCGAATGAGCAGTTCTTC; CDR3 protein: CASSQVATGPNEQFF
V gene: TRBV28; J gene: TRBJ2-4; clone size: once; D gene: NA; CDR3 DNA: TGTGCCAGCAGTTTATCCGGGCCCCAGCGGGCCAAAAACATTCAGTACTTC; CDR3 protein: CASSLSGPQRAKNIQYF
V gene: TRBV6-6; J gene: TRBJ1-4; clone size: NA; D gene: NA; CDR3 DNA: TGTGCCAGCAGTTACTCAGGGAATATCCATGAAAAACTGTTTTTT; CDR3 protein: CASSYSGNIHEKLFF
V gene: TRBV19; J gene: TRBJ2-2; clone size: NA; D gene: NA; CDR3 DNA: TGTGCCAGTAGTATGCTGTCAGCCGGGGAGCTGTTTTTT; CDR3 protein: CASSMLSAGELFF
V gene: TRBV19; J gene: TRBJ1-1; clone size: NA; D gene: TRBD1; CDR3 DNA: TGTGCCAGTAGTGCTAATACAGGGGGCGTCACTGAAGCTTTCTTT; CDR3 protein: CASSANTGGVTEAFF
V gene: TRBV18; J gene: TRBJ2-2; clone size: NA; D gene: NA; CDR3 DNA: TGTGCCAGCTCACCACAAAGGGAACAGCCCGGGGAGCTGTTTTTT; CDR3 protein: CASSPQREQPGELFF
V gene: TRBV5-1; J gene: TRBJ1-1; clone size: NA; D gene: TRBD1; CDR3 DNA: TGCGCCAGCAGCTTGGATGGACAGGGGGCCGGTGTAGCTTTCTTT; CDR3 protein: CASSLDGQGAGVAFF
V gene: TRBV5-1; J gene: TRBJ2-1; clone size: NA; D gene: TRBD2; CDR3 DNA: TGCGCCAGCAGCTGGGGACTAGCGGGAGTCTACAATGAGCAGTTCTTC; CDR3 protein: CASSWGLAGVYNEQFF
V gene: TRBV29-1; J gene: TRBJ2-2; clone size: few; D gene: NA; CDR3 DNA: TGCAGCGGGTGGACACCCAACACCGGGGAGCTGTTTTTT; CDR3 protein: CSGWTPNTGELFF
V gene: TRBV2; J gene: TRBJ2-2; clone size: once; D gene: NA; CDR3 DNA: TGTGCCAGCAGTGAATTGGGGACCCTGGCCGGGGAGCTGTTTTTT; CDR3 protein: CASSELGTLAGELFF
V gene: TRBV4-2; J gene: TRBJ2-7; clone size: NA; D gene: NA; CDR3 DNA: TGTGCCAGCAGCCAAGGGCAGGTTCTCTCCTACGAGCAGTACTTC; CDR3 protein: CASSQGQVLSYEQYF
V gene: TRBV9; J gene: TRBJ2-7; clone size: NA; D gene: TRBD1; CDR3 DNA: TGTGCCAGCAGCGTAACCAGACAGGGCGCCGAGCAGTACTTC; CDR3 protein: CASSVTRQGAEQYF